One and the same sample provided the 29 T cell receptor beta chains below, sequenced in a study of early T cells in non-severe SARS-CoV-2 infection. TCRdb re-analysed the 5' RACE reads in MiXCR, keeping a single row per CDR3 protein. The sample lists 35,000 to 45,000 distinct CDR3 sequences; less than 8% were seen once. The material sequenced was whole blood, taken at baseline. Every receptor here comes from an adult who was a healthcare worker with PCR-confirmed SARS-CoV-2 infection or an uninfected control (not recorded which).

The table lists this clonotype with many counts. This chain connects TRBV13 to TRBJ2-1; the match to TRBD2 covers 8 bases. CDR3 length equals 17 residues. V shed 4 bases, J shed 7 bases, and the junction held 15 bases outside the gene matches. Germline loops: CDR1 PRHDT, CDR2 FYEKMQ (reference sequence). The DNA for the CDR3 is TGTGCCAGCAGCTCGCAGCTCACGGGAGGGCTAAGAAATGAGCAGTTCTTC. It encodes CASSSQLTGGLRNEQFF.

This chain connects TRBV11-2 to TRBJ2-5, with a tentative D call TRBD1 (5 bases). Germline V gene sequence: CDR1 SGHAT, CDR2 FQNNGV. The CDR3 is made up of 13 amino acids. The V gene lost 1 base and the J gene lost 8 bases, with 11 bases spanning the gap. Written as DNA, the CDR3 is TGTGCCAGCAGCTTAGGACTCGGACATACCCAGTACTTC. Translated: CASSLGLGHTQYF.

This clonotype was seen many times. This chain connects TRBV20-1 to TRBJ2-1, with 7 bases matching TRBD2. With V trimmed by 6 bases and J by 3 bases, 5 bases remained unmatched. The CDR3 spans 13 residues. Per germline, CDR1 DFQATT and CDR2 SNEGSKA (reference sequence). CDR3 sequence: CSAGLENYNEQFF. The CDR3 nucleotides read TGCAGTGCCGGACTAGAGAACTACAATGAGCAGTTCTTC.

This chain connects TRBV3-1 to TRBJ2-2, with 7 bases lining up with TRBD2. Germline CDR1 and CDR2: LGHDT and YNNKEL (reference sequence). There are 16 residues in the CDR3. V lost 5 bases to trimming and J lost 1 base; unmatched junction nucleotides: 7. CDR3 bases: TGTGCCAGCAGCGTAGGGACTACCGGGAACACCGGGGAGCTGTTTTTT. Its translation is CASSVGTTGNTGELFF. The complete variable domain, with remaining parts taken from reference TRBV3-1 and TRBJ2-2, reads DTAVSQTPKYLVTQMGNDKSIKCEQNLGHDTMYWYKQDSKKFLKIMFSYNNKELIINETVPNRFSPKSPDKAHLNLHINSLELGDSAVYFCASSVGTTGNTGELFFGEGSRLTVL.

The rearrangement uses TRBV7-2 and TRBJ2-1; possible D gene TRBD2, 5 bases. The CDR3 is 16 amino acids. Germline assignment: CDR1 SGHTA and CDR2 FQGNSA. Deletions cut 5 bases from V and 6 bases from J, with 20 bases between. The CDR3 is CASSPPPRLAGNEQFF. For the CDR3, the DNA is TGTGCCAGCAGCCCCCCGCCGAGGCTAGCAGGCAATGAGCAGTTCTTC.

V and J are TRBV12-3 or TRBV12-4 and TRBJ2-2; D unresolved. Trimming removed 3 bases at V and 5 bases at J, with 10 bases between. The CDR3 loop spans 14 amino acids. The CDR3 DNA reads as TGTGCCAGCAGTTTTAGTCACAATACCGGGGAGCTGTTTTTT. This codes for CASSFSHNTGELFF.

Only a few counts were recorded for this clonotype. CDR3 sequence (DNA): TGTGCCAGCAGCCTCTACGGGGATGAGCAGTTCTTC. Amino acid sequence: CASSLYGDEQFF. The chain uses TRBV7-2 and TRBJ2-1; a possible D gene is TRBD2 (5 bases). Trimming removed 5 bases at V and 8 bases at J, with 10 bases between. The CDR3 sequence is 12 residues long. CDR1 is SGHTA, CDR2 FQGNSA, per germline.

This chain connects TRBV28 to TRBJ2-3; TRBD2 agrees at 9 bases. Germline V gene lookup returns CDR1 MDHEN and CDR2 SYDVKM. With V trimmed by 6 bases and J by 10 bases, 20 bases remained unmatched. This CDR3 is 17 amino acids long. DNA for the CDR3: TGTGCCAGCAGCCCCCCCATTGCGGGAGGGCCCCTCTTAGCGCAGTATTTT. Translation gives CASSPPIAGGPLLAQYF.

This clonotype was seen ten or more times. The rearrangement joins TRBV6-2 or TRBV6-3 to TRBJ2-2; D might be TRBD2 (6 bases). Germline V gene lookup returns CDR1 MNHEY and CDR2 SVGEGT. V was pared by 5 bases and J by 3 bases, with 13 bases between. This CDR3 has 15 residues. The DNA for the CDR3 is TGTGCCAGCAGTCCCGGGACGGGGGACACCGGGGAGCTGTTTTTT. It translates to CASSPGTGDTGELFF.

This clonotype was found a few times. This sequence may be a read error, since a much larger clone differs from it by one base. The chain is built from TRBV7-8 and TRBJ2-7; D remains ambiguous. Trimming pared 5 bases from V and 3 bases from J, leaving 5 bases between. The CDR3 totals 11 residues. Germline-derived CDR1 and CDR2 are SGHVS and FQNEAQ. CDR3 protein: CASSTNYEQYF. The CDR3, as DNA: TGTGCCAGCAGCACAAACTACGAGCAGTACTTC. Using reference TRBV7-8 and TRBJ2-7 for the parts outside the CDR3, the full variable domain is GAGVSQSPRYKVAKRGQDVALRCDPISGHVSLFWYQQALGQGPEFLTYFQNEAQLDKSGLPSDRFFAERPEGSVSTLKIQRTQQEDSAVYLCASSTNYEQYFGPGTRLTVT.

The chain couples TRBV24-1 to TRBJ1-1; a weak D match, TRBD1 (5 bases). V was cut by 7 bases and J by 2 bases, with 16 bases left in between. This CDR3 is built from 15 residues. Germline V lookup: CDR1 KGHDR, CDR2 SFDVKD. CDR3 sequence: CATRGGGSGNTEAFF. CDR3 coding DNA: TGTGCCACCAGGGGTGGGGGGAGCGGAAACACTGAAGCTTTCTTT.

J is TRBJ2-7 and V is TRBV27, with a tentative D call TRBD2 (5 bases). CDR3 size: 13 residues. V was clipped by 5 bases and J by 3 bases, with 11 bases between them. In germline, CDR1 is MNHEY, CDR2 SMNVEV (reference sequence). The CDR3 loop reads CASSGGPYYEQYF. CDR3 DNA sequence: TGTGCCAGCAGTGGAGGTCCCTACTACGAGCAGTACTTC.

CDR3 sequence: CSVEVEYEQYF. The CDR3 region has the DNA TGCAGCGTTGAGGTTGAGTACGAGCAGTACTTC. The chain uses TRBV29-1 and TRBJ2-7; D not certain. Per germline, CDR1 SQVTM and CDR2 ANQGSEA. V was shortened by 3 bases and J by 4 bases, with 7 bases between the two germline ends. This CDR3 spans 11 amino acids.

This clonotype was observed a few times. CDR3 protein: CASTTGTEKNIQYF. The CDR3 DNA follows: TGTGCCAGTACAACCGGGACAGAGAAAAACATTCAGTACTTC. The chain couples TRBV19 to TRBJ2-4, with 7 bases that match TRBD1. This CDR3 comprises 14 residues. The germline V gene has CDR1 LNHDA and CDR2 SQIVND (reference sequence). V lost 7 bases, J lost 4 bases, and 7 bases stayed unmatched.

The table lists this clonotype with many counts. The CDR3 bases are TGTGCCAGCAGCCTTCGTAACTATGGCTACACCTTC. Translating it yields CASSLRNYGYTF. This rearrangement joins TRBV3-1 to TRBJ1-2; unclear D gene. V gave up 4 bases and J gave up 1 base, with 4 bases separating them. CDR3 size: 12 residues. Germline V gives CDR1 LGHDT, CDR2 YNNKEL (reference sequence).

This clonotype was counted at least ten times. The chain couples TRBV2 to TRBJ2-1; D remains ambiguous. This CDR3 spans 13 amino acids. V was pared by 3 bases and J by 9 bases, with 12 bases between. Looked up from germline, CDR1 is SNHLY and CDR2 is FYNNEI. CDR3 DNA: TGTGCCAGCAGTGAGGGGAATAAGGCTGAGCAGTTCTTC. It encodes CASSEGNKAEQFF.

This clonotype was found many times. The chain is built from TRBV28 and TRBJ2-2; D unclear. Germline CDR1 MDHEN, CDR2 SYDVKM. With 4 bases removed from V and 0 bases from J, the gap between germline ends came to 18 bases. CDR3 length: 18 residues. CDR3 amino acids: CASSCRTRPSSNTGELFF. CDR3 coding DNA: TGTGCCAGCAGTTGCAGGACGCGACCTTCCTCGAACACCGGGGAGCTGTTTTTT. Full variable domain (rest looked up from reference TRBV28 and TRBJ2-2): DVKVTQSSRYLVKRTGEKVFLECVQDMDHENMFWYRQDPGLGLRLIYFSYDVKMKEKGDIPEGYSVSREKKERFSLILESASTNQTSMYLCASSCRTRPSSNTGELFFGEGSRLTVL.

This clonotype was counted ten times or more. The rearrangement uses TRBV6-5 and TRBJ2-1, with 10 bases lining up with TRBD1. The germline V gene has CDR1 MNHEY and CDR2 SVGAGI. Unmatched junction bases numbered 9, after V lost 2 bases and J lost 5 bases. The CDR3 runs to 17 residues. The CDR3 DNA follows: TGTGCCAGCAGTTACCAGGCTGGACAGGGGGGAAACAATGAGCAGTTCTTC. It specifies CASSYQAGQGGNNEQFF.

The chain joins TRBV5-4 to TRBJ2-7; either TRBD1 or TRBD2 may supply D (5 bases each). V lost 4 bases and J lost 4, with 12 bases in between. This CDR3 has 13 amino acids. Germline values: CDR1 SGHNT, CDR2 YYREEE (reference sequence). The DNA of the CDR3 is TGTGCCAGCAGCCTCGGGGCTGAATACGAGCAGTACTTC. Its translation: CASSLGAEYEQYF.

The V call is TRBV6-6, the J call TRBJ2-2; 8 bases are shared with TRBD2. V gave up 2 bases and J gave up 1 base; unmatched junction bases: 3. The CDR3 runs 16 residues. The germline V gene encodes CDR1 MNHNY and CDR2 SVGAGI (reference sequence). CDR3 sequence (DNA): TGTGCCAGCAGTTACGCTAGCGGGCTGAACACCGGGGAGCTGTTTTTT. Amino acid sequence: CASSYASGLNTGELFF.

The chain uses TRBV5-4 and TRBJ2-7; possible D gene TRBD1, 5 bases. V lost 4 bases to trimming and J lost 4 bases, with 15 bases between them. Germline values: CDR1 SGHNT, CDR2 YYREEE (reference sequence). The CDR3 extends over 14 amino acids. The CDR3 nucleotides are TGTGCCAGCAGCCCGCTCAATGGGGCGTACGAGCAGTACTTC. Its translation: CASSPLNGAYEQYF.

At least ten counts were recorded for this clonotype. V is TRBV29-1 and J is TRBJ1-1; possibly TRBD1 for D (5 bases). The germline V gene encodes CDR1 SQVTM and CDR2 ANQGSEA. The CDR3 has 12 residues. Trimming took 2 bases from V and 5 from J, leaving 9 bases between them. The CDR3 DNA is TGCAGCGTTGAACGTCAGGGTACTGAAGCTTTCTTT. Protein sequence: CSVERQGTEAFF.

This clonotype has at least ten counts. CDR3 residues: CASSVAFRANEQFF. As DNA, the CDR3 is TGTGCCAGCAGCGTAGCCTTTCGTGCCAATGAGCAGTTCTTC. J is TRBJ2-1 and V is TRBV9; D is unresolved. The germline gives CDR1 SGDLS, CDR2 YYNGEE. The CDR3 covers 14 residues. The ends were cut back, 0 bases at V and 6 bases at J, with 10 bases in the middle.

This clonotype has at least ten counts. The CDR3 is CASSTGTAVDQPQHF. The DNA for the CDR3 is TGTGCCAGCAGCACAGGGACAGCTGTTGATCAGCCCCAGCATTTT. The chain couples TRBV7-6 to TRBJ1-5; 7 bases line up with TRBD1. CDR3 length: 15 amino acids. The J segment lost 5 bases and the V segment lost 5 bases, leaving 9 bases of the junction unmatched. Germline CDR1 reads SGHVS; CDR2 reads FNYEAQ.

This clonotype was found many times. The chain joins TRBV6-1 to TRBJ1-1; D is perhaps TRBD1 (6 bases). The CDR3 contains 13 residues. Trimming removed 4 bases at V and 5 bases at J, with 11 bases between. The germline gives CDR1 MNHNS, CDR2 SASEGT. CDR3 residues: CASSGQQGTEAFF. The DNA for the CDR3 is TGTGCCAGCAGTGGACAACAGGGAACTGAAGCTTTCTTT.

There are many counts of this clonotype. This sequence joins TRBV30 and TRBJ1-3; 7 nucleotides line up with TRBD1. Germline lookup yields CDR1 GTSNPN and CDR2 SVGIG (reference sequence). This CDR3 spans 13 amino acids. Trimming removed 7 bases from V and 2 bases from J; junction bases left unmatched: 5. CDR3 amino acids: CASDRVAGNTIYF. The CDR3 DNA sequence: TGTGCCTCCGACAGGGTAGCTGGAAACACCATATATTTT.

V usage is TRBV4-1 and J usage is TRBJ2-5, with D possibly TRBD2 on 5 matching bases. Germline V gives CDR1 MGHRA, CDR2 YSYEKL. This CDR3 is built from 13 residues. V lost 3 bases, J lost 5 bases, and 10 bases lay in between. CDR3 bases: TGCGCCAGCAGCCATCCCTCGGGGGAGACCCAGTACTTC. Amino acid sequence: CASSHPSGETQYF.

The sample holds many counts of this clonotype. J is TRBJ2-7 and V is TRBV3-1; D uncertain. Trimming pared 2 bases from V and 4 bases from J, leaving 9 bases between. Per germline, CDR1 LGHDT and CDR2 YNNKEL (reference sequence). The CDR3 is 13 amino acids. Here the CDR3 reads CASSQQQLYEQYF. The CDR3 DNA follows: TGTGCCAGCAGCCAACAACAGTTATACGAGCAGTACTTC.

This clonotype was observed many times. The CDR3 here is CASSMGGEVDEAFF. The DNA of the CDR3 is TGCGCCAGCAGCATGGGGGGCGAAGTGGATGAAGCTTTCTTT. The chain carries TRBV4-3 and TRBJ1-1; tentative D call: TRBD1 (6 bases). Germline V gene sequence: CDR1 LGHNA, CDR2 YSLEER. This CDR3 contains 14 residues. V lost 5 bases to trimming and J lost 7 bases, with 17 bases between them.